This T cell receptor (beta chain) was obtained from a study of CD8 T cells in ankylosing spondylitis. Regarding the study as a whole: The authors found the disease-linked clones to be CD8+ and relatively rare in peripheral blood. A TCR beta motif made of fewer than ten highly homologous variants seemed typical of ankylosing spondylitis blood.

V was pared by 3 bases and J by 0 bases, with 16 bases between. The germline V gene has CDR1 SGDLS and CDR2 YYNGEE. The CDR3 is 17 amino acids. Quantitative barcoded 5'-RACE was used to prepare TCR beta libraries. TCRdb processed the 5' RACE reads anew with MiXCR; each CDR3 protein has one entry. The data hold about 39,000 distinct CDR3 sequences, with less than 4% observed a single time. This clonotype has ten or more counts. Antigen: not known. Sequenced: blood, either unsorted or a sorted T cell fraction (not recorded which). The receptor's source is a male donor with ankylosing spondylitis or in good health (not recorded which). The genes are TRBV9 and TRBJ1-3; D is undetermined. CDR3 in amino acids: CASSEAPNLFSGNTIYF. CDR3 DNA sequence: TGTGCCAGCAGCGAGGCCCCCAATCTCTTCTCTGGAAACACCATATATTTT.